This entry features one TCR beta chain sequence. As yet, its antigen is unknown. This record belongs to a study of cytomegalovirus exposure and HLA in healthy donors. Whole-study context: One earlier analysis, a look at 180 million or so T cells, found about 110 million unique TCR beta sequences. Notes on the study in general: In vitro, a few CMV-associated chains proved specific for CMV antigens.

This CDR3 region has 15 residues. J was trimmed by 2 bases and V by 8 bases; bases with no gene match: 12. CDR1 is MDHEN and CDR2 is SYDVKM in the germline V gene. Use of 60 Vbeta and 13 Jbeta primers characterized the PCR. Produced via immunoSEQ multiplex PCR; TCRdb's table is partial and in-frame only. The sample lists 150,000 to 180,000 clones; more than 75% were seen once. Specimen: PBMCs. This chain uses TRBV28 with TRBJ2-7; 7 bases line up with TRBD2. The TCR comes from a woman aged 18-29 years in good health and CMV-seronegative. The CDR3 region is CASGGEWTGTYEQYF. The CDR3 DNA follows: TGTGCCAGCGGGGGGGAGTGGACGGGAACCTACGAGCAGTACTTC.